Each of the 8 T cell receptor beta chains below was sequenced from the same sample in a study of T cell clones after liver transplantation. The repertoire was sequenced with immunoSEQ multiplex PCR; TCRdb's copy has only in-frame clones and lacks some. The repertoire includes 16,000 or so clones, over 75% of them detected once, and 10% to 15% sits in the top ten. Material: CD8+ T cells from blood, obtained approximately 3.5 years after liver transplant. All receptors derive from a human patient who received a liver transplant. Some T cells may be graft donor cells.

This chain connects TRBV6-5 to TRBJ2-7, with TRBD2 identical over 9 bases. V lost 5 bases to trimming and J lost 7 bases; unmatched junction nucleotides: 12. This CDR3 contains 15 residues. Germline CDR1 reads MNHEY; CDR2 reads SVGAGI. This CDR3 is CASSLTSGLNREQYF. CDR3 DNA sequence: TGTGCCAGCAGTCTGACTAGCGGTCTTAACAGGGAGCAGTACTTC.

Concerning this clone itself: Different DNA sequences within this sample yield the same CDR3. The chain employs TRBV19 and TRBJ2-7; D is uncertain. Germline CDR1 and CDR2: LNHDA and SQIVND (reference sequence). Trimming pared 5 bases from V and 4 bases from J, leaving 12 bases between. The CDR3 totals 13 residues. Here the CDR3 DNA reads TGTGCCAGTAGTCCTGGACCCGCGTACGAGCAGTACTTC. Translation: CASSPGPAYEQYF.

This clone was picked up one time. V is TRBV7-9 and J is TRBJ2-2; 14 bases align to TRBD2. Germline V lookup: CDR1 SEHNR, CDR2 FQNEAQ (reference sequence). CDR3 length equals 16 residues. Trimming removed 3 bases from V and 4 bases from J; junction bases left unmatched: 1. Here the CDR3 reads CASSLGLAGATGELFF. As DNA, the CDR3 is TGTGCCAGCAGCTTGGGACTAGCGGGAGCCACCGGGGAGCTGTTTTTT.

The chain employs TRBV4-1 and TRBJ2-1; D possibly corresponds to TRBD2 (6 bases). The V gene's germline CDR1 is MGHRA and CDR2 YSYEKL. CDR3 length: 16 residues. Trimming left V 3 bases short and J 8 bases short, with 20 bases between. The CDR3 nucleotides read TGCGCCAGCAGCCACCATAGCGGTTCTATTTACGATGAGCAGTTCTTC. Translating it yields CASSHHSGSIYDEQFF.

The chain has TRBV7-7 and TRBJ2-5; D gene ambiguous. CDR1 is SSHAT, CDR2 FNYEAQ, per germline (reference sequence). Trimming removed 2 bases at V and 5 bases at J, with 15 bases between. The CDR3 contains 15 residues. The CDR3 protein is CASSLKPTGWETQYF. In nucleotides, the CDR3 is TGTGCCAGCAGCTTAAAACCAACCGGGTGGGAGACCCAGTACTTC. Filled out from reference TRBV7-7 and TRBJ2-5, the complete variable domain reads GAGVSQSPRYKVTKRGQDVTLRCDPISSHATLYWYQQALGQGPEFLTYFNYEAQPDKSGLPSDRFSAERPEGSISTLTIQRTEQRDSAMYRCASSLKPTGWETQYFGPGTRLLVL.

This rearrangement joins TRBV6-6 to TRBJ2-1; TRBD2 agrees at 8 bases. CDR1 and CDR2 (germline): MNHNY, SVGAGI (reference sequence). V trimming: 4 bases; J trimming: 7 bases; junction bases outside the gene matches: 3. The CDR3 is 13 amino acids. CDR3 in amino acids: CASSSGLANEQFF. In DNA form, the CDR3 reads TGTGCCAGCAGTTCAGGACTAGCTAATGAGCAGTTCTTC.

The rearrangement joins TRBV28 to TRBJ1-1, with 12 bases lining up with TRBD1. Per germline, CDR1 MDHEN and CDR2 SYDVKM. With 6 bases clipped from V and 1 base from J, the junction kept 18 bases outside the gene matches. The CDR3 has 20 amino acids. The CDR3 is CASSTLIHGTGGIPNTEAFF. The CDR3 nucleotides are TGTGCCAGCAGCACCTTAATACACGGGACAGGGGGCATACCGAACACTGAAGCTTTCTTT.

On this clone: The sample carries other DNA sequences with the same CDR3. The chain combines TRBV7-2 with TRBJ1-1; D gene uncertain. Germline V gene lookup returns CDR1 SGHTA and CDR2 FQGNSA. V lost 3 bases and J lost 3, with 11 bases in between. The CDR3 has 14 amino acids. DNA for the CDR3: TGTGCCAGCAGCTTTTTCGACGAAGACACTGAAGCTTTCTTT. Translated, it gives CASSFFDEDTEAFF.